These T cell receptor beta chains were read from a single sample in a study of shared clonotypes between healthy human individuals. Profiling relied on immunoSEQ multiplex PCR, and the TCRdb table lists in-frame clones only, not all of them. The repertoire has about 1.5 million clones, 95% to 99% of them found once; the top ten carry about 0.45%. The sample consisted of naive CD4+ T cells sorted from blood. Every receptor here comes from a young man in good health. Both conserved end residues are part of each CDR3. A D gene is named only where the DNA matches it firmly. For some rows the clone size is stated as once, few or many, or as a class when expanded; others skip it.

TRBJ2-5 | TRBD1 | TRBV18 | NA | TGTGCCAGCTCTAAGGACAGGGGAGGGGAGACCCAGTACTTC | CASSKDRGGETQYF
TRBJ2-1 | NA | TRBV25-1 | NA | TGTGCCAGCAGTGAATCGAGGGGTCGATTCGAGAACAATGAGCAGTTCTTC | CASSESRGRFENNEQFF
TRBJ1-1 | TRBD1 | TRBV10-2 | NA | TGCGCCAGCAAACGGGACAGGAACACTGAAGCTTTCTTT | CASKRDRNTEAFF
TRBJ2-1 | TRBD2 | TRBV5-1 | NA | TGCGCCAGCAGCTTGGTGGGTAGCGGGTCCTCCTACAATGAGCAGTTCTTC | CASSLVGSGSSYNEQFF
TRBJ2-5 | NA | TRBV28 | NA | TGTGCCAGCAGCACTCCTGAGACCCAGTACTTC | CASSTPETQYF
TRBJ2-7 | TRBD1 | TRBV6-1 | NA | TGTGCCAGCAGTCTCGGGACAGCCGTCTTCGAGCAGTACTTC | CASSLGTAVFEQYF
TRBJ1-1 | NA | TRBV15 | NA | TGTGCCACCAGCAGGGATAGAGGGGTAGCTTTCTTT | CATSRDRGVAFF
TRBJ2-7 | TRBD2 | TRBV15 | NA | TGTGCCACCAGCAGAGTTCTCGGAGCGGGAGGGCCCTACGAGCAGTACTTC | CATSRVLGAGGPYEQYF
TRBJ2-5 | TRBD1 | TRBV18 | NA | TGTGCCAGCTCACCACTCAGGGGGCGACAGACCCAGTACTTC | CASSPLRGRQTQYF
TRBJ2-4 | TRBD2 | TRBV11-2 | NA | TGTGCCAGCAGCTTAGGGACTAGTTTGGGAAACATTCAGTACTTC | CASSLGTSLGNIQYF
TRBJ2-7 | TRBD1 | TRBV10-2 | NA | TGCGCCAGCAAGACGTCCCGGGACAGCTACGAGCAGTACTTC | CASKTSRDSYEQYF
TRBJ2-7 | NA | TRBV7-8 | NA | TGTGCCAGCAGCTTGGGGACAGAGCAGTACTTC | CASSLGTEQYF
TRBJ1-1 | NA | TRBV28 | NA | TGTGCCAGCAGTATGCTTACAGGGAGTTGGACTGAAGCTTTCTTT | CASSMLTGSWTEAFF
TRBJ2-1 | NA | TRBV7-6 | NA | TGTGCCAGCAGCTTAATCGACAATGAGCAGTTCTTC | CASSLIDNEQFF
TRBJ2-3 | TRBD2 | TRBV6-5 | NA | TGTGCCAGCAGTTTCCCACTAGCGGGAGGACCAGATACGCAGTATTTT | CASSFPLAGGPDTQYF
TRBJ1-1 | TRBD1 | TRBV28 | NA | TGTGCCAGCAGCACAGGGGGCTCAGCTTTCTTT | CASSTGGSAFF
TRBJ2-7 | TRBD2 | TRBV7-9 | NA | TGTGCCAGCAGCTTAGACCCAGCGGGAGTCGAACAGTACTTC | CASSLDPAGVEQYF
TRBJ2-4 | TRBD2 | TRBV7-9 | NA | TGTGCCAGCAGCTTAGTGCCTAGCGGGAGGGCTCAGGCCAAAAACATTCAGTACTTC | CASSLVPSGRAQAKNIQYF
TRBJ2-1 | TRBD1 | TRBV7-9 | few | TGTGCCAGCAGCGGGCCGCGGACAGGACCGGGGAACAATGAGCAGTTCTTC | CASSGPRTGPGNNEQFF
TRBJ2-1 | NA | TRBV11-2 | NA | TGTGCCAGCAGCCCCCGGGCAAACAATGAGCAGTTCTTC | CASSPRANNEQFF
TRBJ2-7 | TRBD1 | TRBV10-2 | NA | TGCGCCAGCACACGAGACAGGGTGGGTGTTAGGGCTTACGAGCAGTACTTC | CASTRDRVGVRAYEQYF
TRBJ2-5 | TRBD1 | TRBV7-3 | once | TGTGCCAGCAGCCGTACAGGGGGGGAGACCCAGTACTTC | CASSRTGGETQYF
TRBJ2-3 | NA | TRBV21-1 | NA | TGTGCCAGCAGTCTAGTGGAGGGTAGCACAGATACGCAGTATTTT | CASSLVEGSTDTQYF
TRBJ2-5 | NA | TRBV5-5 | NA | TGTGCCAGCAGCTTGGCGGCTAGCCCCCAGGTGGCCCAGTACTTC | CASSLAASPQVAQYF
TRBJ2-2 | NA | TRBV7-2 | NA | TGTGCCAGCAGCTTAGAAGGCAGCGCGAACACCGGGGAGCTGTTTTTT | CASSLEGSANTGELFF
TRBJ1-5 | NA | TRBV6-5 | NA | TGTGCCAGCAGTTACGGGCGCAATCAGCCCCAGCATTTT | CASSYGRNQPQHF
TRBJ2-2 | TRBD2 | TRBV5-1 | NA | TGCGCCAGCAGCTTGGCCATTGCGGGAGCGGACACCGGGGAGCTGTTTTTT | CASSLAIAGADTGELFF
TRBJ2-1 | TRBD2 | TRBV14 | NA | TGTGCCAGCAGCCCAAGGACTAGCGGCCTATCCAATGAGCAGTTCTTC | CASSPRTSGLSNEQFF
TRBJ2-3 | TRBD1 | TRBV7-3 | NA | TGTGCCAGCAGCTTACGGACAGGGGGCCTACGGCCAACTAGCACAGATACGCAGTATTTT | CASSLRTGGLRPTSTDTQYF
TRBJ2-2 | NA | TRBV10-3 | once | TGTGCCATCAGTCCAGGACGGAACACCGGGGAGCTGTTTTTT | CAISPGRNTGELFF
TRBJ1-3 | NA | TRBV30 | NA | TGTGCCTGGGGGACTGGAAACACCATATATTTT | CAWGTGNTIYF
TRBJ2-1 | TRBD2 | TRBV11-2 | NA | TGTGCCAGCAGCTTAGCGGGAGGGGTCTCCTACAATGAGCAGTTCTTC | CASSLAGGVSYNEQFF